The present T cell receptor (beta chain) was sequenced within a study of T cell responses to AZD1222 COVID-19 vaccine (dated by TCRdb to the early 2020s). Broadly, across the study: Because spike-specific TCR depth and breadth did not differ between the two schedules, AZD1222 recipients who got a second dose at roughly 4 weeks were pooled with those who got a second dose at roughly 12 weeks. TCR sequencing covered 233 trial participants: nearly 210 given two doses of AZD1222 and around 25 given two doses of MenACWY control vaccine. Trial participants were enrolled by age into 18-55, 56-69 and 70-plus year subgroups, with approximately 160, 26 and 62 TCR-sequenced participants respectively.

The CDR3 regions of human TCRbeta chains were subjected to immunosequencing. The paper's data handling went like this. Repertoire TCRs were checked for matches against a reference library of SARS-CoV-2-specific TCRs that had been generated using the MIRA antigen-specificity platform. Breadth meant the fraction of unique TCRs that were SARS-CoV-2-associated, whereas depth meant the fraction of total T cells that were SARS-CoV-2-associated. Using the MIRA data, each spike-specific TCR was mapped to the spike region that the TCR reacts to and placed in a CD4 or CD8 class. Log10-transformed breadth and depth values were compared by one-way ANOVA with Sidak's multiple comparisons tests. TCRdb mirrors the immuneACCESS table, restricted to in-frame sequences. Some clones are absent from its copies; in checked studies, under half trace to an unresolved V gene, and the reason for the others is unknown. The DNA was the basis for D and trimming; V, J and clone size are from that table. Recorded for this sample are 84,000 or so clones; 80% to 90% of them occurred a single time. Jointly, the top ten make up just over 30% of the sample.

General study outcomes and caveats: Most participants were white British and females outnumbered males, and the authors suggested that clonal diversity may have been underestimated. Conclusions about previously exposed vaccinees were limited because only six AZD1222 recipients were SARS-CoV-2 seropositive at baseline. Vaccine-associated CD4 TCRs spanned the whole spike protein, with dominant responses in regions 160-218 and 743-854. Because no day 14 peak-response samples were available, the repertoires could be characterized only after the peak T cell response. In the small 56-69-year group, the increase in depth fell short of significance, most likely because of low power. Reportedly, almost half of the unique spike-specific TCRs recognized epitopes lying outside the regions that are mutated in the B.1.351 and B.1.1.7 variants. A significant rise in spike-specific TCR breadth and depth was observed after two AZD1222 doses relative to day 0 and relative to MenACWY recipients.

According to the study, the label for this sample's time point signals: baseline before first vaccination. Vaccinee samples were obtained from the UK trials COV001 and COV002, which included a single-blind randomized controlled phase 2/3 trial of AZD1222 (ChAdOx1 nCoV-19) in healthy adults. Trial participant PBMC samples were collected at day 0 and day 28 after the second dose for TCRbeta chain sequencing. With respect to this clone: Its antigen specificity is not known. No much larger clone is present one base from it, and per-base qualities are unavailable.

Based on the germline V gene (reference sequence), the CDR1 and CDR2 sequences are MNHEY and SMNVEV. Including the terminal cysteine and phenylalanine, the CDR3 comprises 15 residues. The sequence is cut down to CDR3 DNA, 45 bases in frame from base 1. Trimming removed 4 bases from V and 3 bases from J, leaving 13 bases between the germline ends. The sample was peripheral blood, taken on day 0 of AZD1222 vaccination. Here the chain combines TRBV27 and TRBJ2-4; the D element could tentatively be TRBD1 or TRBD2, as 5 bases agree for each. The TCR comes from an adult in good health. The DNA sequence reads TGTGCCAGCAGTTCGCCCGGGACGGGCAAAAACATTCAGTACTTC. This gives the protein CASSSPGTGKNIQYF.